Following are 14 T cell receptor beta chains from one sample sequenced in a study of T cell responses to AZD1222 COVID-19 vaccine. Profiled with immunoSEQ multiplex PCR; TCRdb holds only in-frame clones, not every one. This sample yields under 150,000 clones, of which about 85% are seen a single time; just over 2.5% belongs to the top ten. The starting material was peripheral blood, obtained 28 days after the second AZD1222 dose. The receptors come from an adult who received the AZD1222 COVID-19 vaccine.

The chain uses TRBV7-6 and TRBJ1-2, with TRBD1 matching over 7 bases. With 0 bases clipped from V and 1 base from J, the junction kept 8 bases outside the gene matches. Germline CDR1 reads SGHVS; CDR2 reads FNYEAQ. This CDR3 is built from 17 residues. For the CDR3, the DNA is TGTGCCAGCAGCTTAGCAGCGACAGGGCTGCTTAACTATGGCTACACCTTC. This translates into CASSLAATGLLNYGYTF.

The chain recombines TRBV11-3 with TRBJ2-5, with 10 bases matching TRBD2. With 4 bases clipped from V and 4 bases from J, the junction kept 3 bases outside the gene matches. Germline V gene sequence: CDR1 SGHNT, CDR2 YENEEA. This CDR3 has 14 residues. CDR3 region: CASSSSGGAETQYF. CDR3 in DNA: TGTGCCAGCAGCTCAAGCGGGGGGGCAGAGACCCAGTACTTC. Together with reference TRBV11-3 and TRBJ2-5, the CDR3 gives the full variable domain: EAGVVQSPRYKIIEKKQPVAFWCNPISGHNTLYWYLQNLGQGPELLIRYENEEAVDDSQLPKDRFSAERLKGVDSTLKIQPAELGDSAVYLCASSSSGGAETQYFGPGTRLLVL.

V is TRBV19 and J is TRBJ2-3, with 9 bases lining up with TRBD1. Germline values: CDR1 LNHDA, CDR2 SQIVND (reference sequence). The CDR3 totals 15 residues. V lost 8 bases to trimming and J lost 2 bases; unmatched junction nucleotides: 8. CDR3 coding DNA: TGTGCCAGTGCCATAGGGACAGGGATCACAGATACGCAGTATTTT. Encoded protein: CASAIGTGITDTQYF.

CDR3 in DNA: TGTGCCAGCAGTCCCGCTGGAGGGGGTTATTCACCCCTCCACTTT. This translates into CASSPAGGGYSPLHF. The chain uses TRBV6-5 and TRBJ1-6; possible D gene TRBD1, 6 bases. The CDR3 is 15 residues long. The V and J ends lost 5 bases and 8 bases respectively, with 16 bases between them. Per the germline V gene, CDR1 is MNHEY and CDR2 is SVGAGI.

In regard to this clone: The identical CDR3 is also encoded by other nucleotide sequences in the sample. V and J are TRBV18 and TRBJ1-4; D remains ambiguous. CDR1 and CDR2 (germline): KGHSH, LQKENI. Trimming removed 3 bases from V and 0 bases from J, with 8 bases in between. CDR3 length: 15 residues. The CDR3 protein is CASSPAGTTNEKLFF. CDR3 coding DNA: TGTGCCAGCTCACCGGCAGGAACAACTAATGAAAAACTGTTTTTT.

The V call is TRBV28, the J call TRBJ1-4; no clear D. This CDR3 contains 12 residues. With 5 bases removed from V and 8 bases from J, the gap between germline ends came to 9 bases. The germline CDR1 and CDR2 sequences are MDHEN and SYDVKM. The CDR3 loop reads CASSPPGEKLFF. The CDR3 DNA reads as TGTGCCAGCAGTCCCCCGGGGGAAAAACTGTTTTTT.

The chain is built from TRBV30 and TRBJ2-5; tentatively, D is TRBD1 (6 bases). The V end lost 4 bases, the J end lost 4 bases, and 16 bases lay between the germline ends. This CDR3 spans 14 amino acids. Germline CDR1 reads GTSNPN; CDR2 reads SVGIG (reference sequence). CDR3 region: CAWTQPGHRETQYF. CDR3 DNA sequence: TGTGCCTGGACCCAGCCGGGACACAGAGAGACCCAGTACTTC.

This sequence joins TRBV9 and TRBJ2-5, with D perhaps TRBD1 (6 bases). The CDR3 spans 14 residues. Germline V lookup: CDR1 SGDLS, CDR2 YYNGEE. Trimming took 4 bases from V and 0 from J, leaving 10 bases between them. As DNA, the CDR3 is TGTGCCAGCAGCTTCCGGGACAACCAAGAGACCCAGTACTTC. Its translation: CASSFRDNQETQYF.

This chain joins TRBV2 and TRBJ1-3; 7 bases are shared with TRBD1. Germline assignment: CDR1 SNHLY and CDR2 FYNNEI. Unmatched junction bases numbered 7, after V lost 8 bases and J lost 0 bases. This CDR3 is built from 15 residues. The CDR3 coding sequence is TGTGCCAGCGGGAGACAGGGTCTCTCTGGAAACACCATATATTTT. This sequence encodes CASGRQGLSGNTIYF. The variable domain in full, with the rest retrieved from reference TRBV2 and TRBJ1-3, is EPEVTQTPSHQVTQMGQEVILRCVPISNHLYFYWYRQILGQKVEFLVSFYNNEISEKSEIFDDQFSVERPDGSNFTLKIRSTKLEDSAMYFCASGRQGLSGNTIYFGEGSWLTVV.

The V call is TRBV20-1, the J call TRBJ2-3; no clear D. The V gene's germline CDR1 is DFQATT and CDR2 SNEGSKA (reference sequence). The CDR3 extends over 13 amino acids. Trimming took 3 bases from V and 2 from J, leaving 9 bases between them. CDR3 DNA: TGCAGTGCTAGTGCCGTGGTCACAGATACGCAGTATTTT. It yields the protein CSASAVVTDTQYF.

The chain employs TRBV6-5 and TRBJ2-2; D not resolved. Looked up from germline, CDR1 is MNHEY and CDR2 is SVGAGI. The CDR3 is 13 residues long. V was shortened by 6 bases and J by 5 bases, with 10 bases between the two germline ends. The CDR3 protein is CASRSTSTGELFF. In DNA form, the CDR3 reads TGTGCCAGCAGGTCTACAAGTACCGGGGAGCTGTTTTTT.

The J gene is TRBJ1-1, the V gene TRBV2, with 8 bases aligning to TRBD1. Germline lookup yields CDR1 SNHLY and CDR2 FYNNEI. The V and J ends lost 6 bases and 7 bases, in that order; junction bases with no gene match: 10. The CDR3 loop spans 14 amino acids. The chain's CDR3 is CASSSLTGGVEAFF. CDR3 nucleotide sequence: TGTGCCAGCAGCTCCTTAACAGGGGGGGTTGAAGCTTTCTTT.

The CDR3 loop reads CASSDNVYRATEAFF. The DNA of the CDR3 is TGCGCCAGCAGCGATAACGTTTACAGGGCCACTGAAGCTTTCTTT. V gene TRBV5-1 combines with J gene TRBJ1-1, with D perhaps TRBD1 (6 bases). V was clipped by 4 bases and J by 4 bases, with 17 bases between them. The CDR3 covers 15 residues. From germline, CDR1 is SGHRS and CDR2 YFSETQ.

This clone was seen a few times. This chain joins TRBV2 and TRBJ2-7; D is uncertain. Trimming removed 6 bases at V and 3 bases at J, with 15 bases between. This CDR3 is 14 amino acids long. CDR1 SNHLY and CDR2 FYNNEI come from the germline V gene. The CDR3, as DNA: TGTGCCAGCAGCCCCGCCAGGCAGAACTACGAGCAGTACTTC. Its translation is CASSPARQNYEQYF.